This passage covers 8 T cell receptor beta chains from one sample sequenced in a study of Graves' ophthalmopathy and Graves' hyperthyroidism. Amplification targeted the TCR beta CDR3 regions, with RNA transcripts as the source material. After a first-round RT-PCR with HTBI primers, a second-round multiplex PCR was run. Via MiXCR, TCRdb re-called the multiplex PCR reads, giving one row per CDR3 protein. The data contain more than 45,000 distinct CDR3 sequences, about 50% of them singletons. The sample comprised peripheral blood. The receptor set was obtained from an adult man with Graves' ophthalmopathy.

The CDR3 coding sequence is TGCAGTGCTAAGGGACAGGGGACGGAGACCCAGCATTTT. As protein: CSAKGQGTETQHF. The gene calls are TRBV20-1 and TRBJ1-5, with 10 bases matching TRBD1. Germline CDR1 is DFQATT and CDR2 is SNEGSKA (reference sequence). The length of the CDR3 is 13 residues. V lost 4 bases to trimming and J lost 11 bases; unmatched junction nucleotides: 8.

This clonotype showed up just once. This chain connects TRBV20-1 to TRBJ2-1, with TRBD2 identical over 8 bases. CDR1 and CDR2 from the germline V gene are DFQATT and SNEGSKA (reference sequence). There are 14 residues in the CDR3. With 1 base clipped from V and 8 bases from J, the junction kept 7 bases outside the gene matches. This CDR3 reads CSARGGLEWHEQFF. CDR3 in DNA: TGCAGTGCTAGAGGGGGACTAGAATGGCATGAGCAGTTCTTC.

The CDR3 nucleotides are TGCAGTGTAAAGCGAGCCTACGAGCAGTACTTC. Protein: CSVKRAYEQYF. The genes are TRBV20-1 and TRBJ2-7; D gene ambiguous. The CDR3 has 11 residues. Trimming removed 7 bases from V and 2 bases from J, with 9 bases in between. Germline assignment: CDR1 DFQATT and CDR2 SNEGSKA (reference sequence).

This clonotype has a handful of counts. The gene calls are TRBV19 and TRBJ1-5; 12 bases align to TRBD1. The CDR3 covers 17 residues. CDR1 is LNHDA, CDR2 SQIVND, per germline (reference sequence). The junction had 6 bases not matched to a gene; V was cut back by 4 bases and J by 2 bases. The CDR3 loop is CASSKGQGAWGNQPQHF. Here the CDR3 DNA reads TGTGCCAGTAGTAAGGGACAGGGGGCCTGGGGCAATCAGCCCCAGCATTTT.

This CDR3 reads CASTPLGDNQPQHF. As DNA, the CDR3 is TGTGCCAGTACCCCCTTGGGGGACAATCAGCCCCAGCATTTT. The V gene is TRBV19, the J gene TRBJ1-5, with a possible D match to TRBD1 (5 bases). The V gene lost 7 bases and the J gene lost 3 bases, with 13 bases spanning the gap. Germline loops: CDR1 LNHDA, CDR2 SQIVND (reference sequence). The CDR3 is made up of 14 amino acids.

This sequence joins TRBV20-1 and TRBJ2-1; TRBD2 is a possible D gene (6 bases). CDR3 length: 11 residues. V was clipped by 4 bases and J by 5 bases, with 6 bases between them. Germline lookup yields CDR1 DFQATT and CDR2 SNEGSKA (reference sequence). Here the CDR3 DNA reads TGCAGTGCTACTAGCGACAATGAGCAGTTCTTC. Protein sequence: CSATSDNEQFF.

V usage is TRBV7-6 and J usage is TRBJ2-3; D is unclear. The CDR3 spans 13 residues. Per germline, CDR1 SGHVS and CDR2 FNYEAQ. V was shortened by 0 bases and J by 4 bases, with 5 bases between the two germline ends. The CDR3, as DNA: TGTGCCAGCAGCTTAGCCGTGGCAGATACGCAGTATTTT. Translating it yields CASSLAVADTQYF.

This clonotype showed up just a few times. The chain has TRBV20-1 and TRBJ1-5; maybe TRBD1 (5 bases). Germline CDR1 and CDR2: DFQATT and SNEGSKA (reference sequence). CDR3 size: 12 residues. The V gene lost 6 bases and the J gene lost 4 bases, with 10 bases spanning the gap. This chain's CDR3 is CSATEGNQPQHF. Written as DNA, the CDR3 is TGCAGTGCGACGGAGGGGAATCAGCCCCAGCATTTT.